The next 27 T cell receptor beta chains were all read from a single sample in a study of CD8+CD57+ T cells in acquired aplastic anemia (dated by TCRdb to the late 2010s). Patients chosen for sequencing had shown expansion of CD8+CD57+ cells by flow cytometry. Sequencer: Illumina HiSeq 2000. Genomic DNA was used as template for profiling of TCR beta VDJ combinations and CDR3 sequences. TCRdb applied fastp at Q25 and MiXCR to the public reads, then kept only in-frame beta chains. CDR3 protein duplicates are merged, each entry listing the most common genes and DNA. For this sample there are roughly 190,000 distinct CDR3 sequences; 40% to 50% appear just once. The top ten clonotypes cover approximately 9.7% of the sample. The material sequenced was sorted CD4+, CD8+, or CD8+CD57+ T cells (not recorded which) from PBMCs. The origin of the receptors is a human donor with aplastic anemia.

This clonotype came up many times. The chain is built from TRBV12-3 or TRBV12-4 and TRBJ1-1; D not certain. This CDR3 region has 13 residues. Between the trimmed V and J ends, which lost 2 bases and 0 bases, there was a span of 4 bases. The CDR3 protein is CASSLKLNTEAFF. CDR3 DNA: TGTGCCAGCAGTTTAAAGTTGAACACTGAAGCTTTCTTT.

This clonotype turned up a few times. V is TRBV2 and J is TRBJ2-3; 9 positions agree with TRBD2. Germline V gene lookup returns CDR1 SNHLY and CDR2 FYNNEI. The CDR3 loop spans 15 amino acids. V was clipped by 6 bases and J by 3 bases; unmatched bases: 7. The DNA for the CDR3 is TGTGCCAGCAGGCCGACTAGCGGCCCGACAGATACGCAGTATTTT. It encodes CASRPTSGPTDTQYF.

This chain joins TRBV3-1 and TRBJ1-2; D might be TRBD1 (6 bases). Trimming left V 0 bases short and J 6 bases short, with 11 bases between. Germline V gene data show CDR1 as LGHDT and CDR2 as YNNKEL (reference sequence). This CDR3 spans 14 amino acids. The CDR3 DNA reads TGTGCCAGCAGCCAAGATCTGCAGGGGAATGGCTACACCTTC. Amino acids: CASSQDLQGNGYTF.

This clonotype was seen a single time. This chain connects TRBV10-1 to TRBJ1-4; D is possibly TRBD1 (6 bases). The germline V gene encodes CDR1 WNHNN and CDR2 SYGVQD (reference sequence). The CDR3 has 13 residues. Trimming took 5 bases from V and 5 from J, leaving 9 bases between them. This CDR3 is CASSIGGNEKLFF. The CDR3 nucleotides read TGCGCCAGCAGTATAGGGGGAAATGAAAAACTGTTTTTT.

Concerning this clonotype itself: Because it lacks the conserved phenylalanine or tryptophan at the end, this CDR3 is likely a read error. J is TRBJ1-1 and V is TRBV10-3; D call uncertain. The CDR3 has 16 residues. CDR1 is ENHRY and CDR2 is SYGVKD in the germline V gene. This chain's CDR3 is CAISDFGGLGNIEAFS. In DNA form, the CDR3 reads TGTGCCATCAGTGATTTTGGCGGCTTAGGGAACATTGAAGCTTTCTCT.

With respect to this clonotype: Just one base apart from a much larger clone, this may be a read error. Given the absence of the conserved phenylalanine or tryptophan at the CDR3 end, a read error is likely. The chain combines TRBV13 with TRBJ1-1; unclear D gene. Germline V gene sequence: CDR1 PRHDT, CDR2 FYEKMQ (reference sequence). Between the trimmed V and J ends, which lost 7 bases and 11 bases, there was a span of 14 bases. This CDR3 spans 11 amino acids. CDR3 coding DNA: TGTGCCAGCACCCAGGCCTACCATGCTTTCTTG. This gives the protein CASTQAYHAFL.

As for this clonotype: Here the CDR3 omits its conserved ending phenylalanine or tryptophan, so a read error is the likely source. The V and J genes are TRBV2 and TRBJ2-5, with 12 bases fitting TRBD2. CDR1 and CDR2 from the germline V gene are SNHLY and FYNNEI. The ends lost 7 bases at V and 9 bases at J; junction bases unmatched: 6. The CDR3 length is 13 residues. The CDR3 sequence is CASTRPSGGAQYL. CDR3 nucleotides: TGTGCCAGCACTCGCCCTAGCGGGGGGGCCCAGTACCTC.

CDR3 region: CASSTGLAGAGETQYF. The CDR3 DNA sequence: TGCGCCAGCAGCACCGGACTAGCGGGGGCTGGGGAGACCCAGTACTTC. This chain joins TRBV5-1 and TRBJ2-5; 13 bases match TRBD2. Germline V gene sequence: CDR1 SGHRS, CDR2 YFSETQ. The V and J ends lost 4 bases and 5 bases, in that order; junction bases with no gene match: 8. There are 16 residues in the CDR3.

On this clonotype: This may be a read error, as it is one base from a much larger clone. This chain connects TRBV12-3 or TRBV12-4 to TRBJ1-1, with D unclear. The CDR3 is 14 residues long. Trimming took 5 bases from V and 4 from J, leaving 14 bases between them. The CDR3 DNA reads as TGTGCCAGCAGTCGATCTCGCCCGAGCACTGAAGCTTTCTTT. Translated: CASSRSRPSTEAFF.

There are many counts of this clonotype. The V call is TRBV6-1, the J call TRBJ1-5; TRBD1 agrees at 8 bases. Germline values: CDR1 MNHNS, CDR2 SASEGT. The CDR3 contains 13 residues. V shed 6 bases, J shed 6 bases, and the junction held 4 bases outside the gene matches. The CDR3 reads CASSNRGAQPQHF. CDR3 DNA: TGTGCCAGCAGCAACAGGGGGGCTCAGCCCCAGCATTTT.

This clonotype was counted only a few times. With a much larger clone just one base away, this may be a read error. The chain carries TRBV6-5 and TRBJ2-7, with a weak D call TRBD2 (5 bases). The CDR3 covers 13 residues. From germline, CDR1 is MNHEY and CDR2 SVGAGI. Trimming took 4 bases from V and 2 from J, leaving 9 bases between them. CDR3 nucleotide sequence: TGTGCCAGCAGTTCGGGATTCGCCTACGAGCAGTACTTC. Protein sequence: CASSSGFAYEQYF.

V gene TRBV10-3 combines with J gene TRBJ2-2; D is uncertain. The CDR3 has 14 residues. The germline V and J ends were trimmed by 5 bases and 1 base, with 8 bases remaining between them. The V gene's germline CDR1 is ENHRY and CDR2 SYGVKD. CDR3 nucleotides: TGTGCCATCAGTACGACACTGAACACCGGGGAGCTGTTTTTT. Amino acid sequence: CAISTTLNTGELFF.

This chain uses TRBV29-1 with TRBJ2-5; D is unclear. Trimming left V 4 bases short and J 4 bases short, with 13 bases between. This CDR3 comprises 13 residues. From germline, CDR1 is SQVTM and CDR2 ANQGSEA. As DNA, the CDR3 is TGCAGCGTTGCGCGTACCCCCGTAGAGACCCAGTACTTC. It yields the protein CSVARTPVETQYF.

The gene calls are TRBV24-1 and TRBJ2-7, with a possible D match to TRBD2 (6 bases). CDR1 KGHDR and CDR2 SFDVKD come from the germline V gene. The CDR3 runs to 13 residues. Trimming left V 4 bases short and J 8 bases short, with 14 bases between. The CDR3 loop is CATSDQHTSKQYF. For the CDR3, the DNA is TGTGCCACCAGTGACCAGCACACTAGCAAGCAGTACTTC.

This chain uses TRBV2 with TRBJ2-7; D is possibly TRBD1 or TRBD2 (5 bases each). Germline V gene lookup returns CDR1 SNHLY and CDR2 FYNNEI. V gave up 3 bases and J gave up 3 bases, with 15 bases separating them. The CDR3 has 15 residues. CDR3 in amino acids: CASSEGPGSGYEQYF. The CDR3 DNA sequence: TGTGCCAGCAGTGAGGGACCGGGCTCGGGCTACGAGCAGTACTTC.

The chain combines TRBV20-1 with TRBJ2-3, with D tentatively TRBD2 (5 bases). Trimming left V 7 bases short and J 15 bases short, with 26 bases between. The CDR3 consists of 13 residues. Germline V gives CDR1 DFQATT, CDR2 SNEGSKA (reference sequence). CDR3 in amino acids: CSVSNGYGDTRYF. DNA for the CDR3: TGCAGTGTCAGCAATGGTTACGGGGATACGCGATATTTT.

This chain connects TRBV20-1 to TRBJ1-2; D is unclear. The ends were cut back, 5 bases at V and 8 bases at J, with 12 bases in the middle. Germline CDR1 is DFQATT and CDR2 is SNEGSKA (reference sequence). This CDR3 is 11 amino acids long. The CDR3 nucleotides read TGCAGTGCTTGGGCAGGTGTAGGCTACACCTTC. Protein product: CSAWAGVGYTF.

The CDR3 loop reads CSVRRDYTQYF. The CDR3 DNA reads TGCAGCGTCCGTAGAGACTATACGCAGTATTTT. The chain uses TRBV29-1 and TRBJ2-3; D remains unclear. Trimming shortened V by 6 bases and J by 7 bases, and 11 bases separated the two germline ends. Germline CDR1 SQVTM, CDR2 ANQGSEA. This CDR3 contains 11 residues.

V usage is TRBV2 and J usage is TRBJ2-5; D uncertain. Trimming left V 1 base short and J 9 bases short, with 12 bases between. Germline-derived CDR1 and CDR2 are SNHLY and FYNNEI. The CDR3 has 13 amino acids. CDR3 in DNA: TGTGCCAGCAGTGAAGGTTGGGATCAGCCCCAGTACTTC. Its protein product is CASSEGWDQPQYF.

The chain employs TRBV7-8 and TRBJ1-6; 7 bases are shared with TRBD1. Germline V gene lookup returns CDR1 SGHVS and CDR2 FQNEAQ. V shed 5 bases, J shed 8 bases, and the junction held 12 bases outside the gene matches. There are 16 residues in the CDR3. This CDR3 reads CASSPRRRGQDSPLHF. In nucleotides, the CDR3 is TGTGCCAGCAGCCCTAGGAGGAGGGGGCAAGATTCACCCCTCCACTTT.

On this clonotype: A read error may be the cause here, since a much bigger clone is one base away. The chain links TRBV7-8 to TRBJ2-1; the D gene is possibly TRBD2 (6 bases). Trimming left V 3 bases short and J 10 bases short, with 19 bases between. The CDR3 spans 15 residues. Germline CDR1 reads SGHVS; CDR2 reads FQNEAQ. DNA of the CDR3: TGTGCCAGCAGCTTGGCCGGGGGAGTGCGGGACGAGCAGTTCTTC. Translation gives CASSLAGGVRDEQFF. Full variable domain (outside the CDR3, taken from reference TRBV7-8 and TRBJ2-1): GAGVSQSPRYKVAKRGQDVALRCDPISGHVSLFWYQQALGQGPEFLTYFQNEAQLDKSGLPSDRFFAERPEGSVSTLKIQRTQQEDSAVYLCASSLAGGVRDEQFFGPGTRLTVL.

This clonotype has a count of ten or more. The genes are TRBV7-2 and TRBJ2-3; no firm D call. From germline, CDR1 is SGHTA and CDR2 FQGNSA. With 6 bases removed from V and 1 base from J, the gap between germline ends came to 20 bases. This CDR3 comprises 17 residues. CDR3 sequence reads: CASSFPSSWSRTDTQYF. The CDR3 nucleotides read TGTGCCAGCAGTTTTCCATCCTCCTGGAGCCGCACAGATACGCAGTATTTT.

This clonotype was seen many times. The chain combines TRBV15 with TRBJ2-6; D call uncertain. Trimming stripped 3 bases from V and 1 base from J, with 7 bases between. CDR1 is LNHNV, CDR2 YYDKDF, per germline (reference sequence). CDR3 length: 15 amino acids. The chain's CDR3 is CATSSRRSGANVLTF. As DNA, the CDR3 is TGTGCCACCAGCAGCCGCAGGTCTGGGGCCAACGTCCTGACTTTC.

This clonotype has at least ten counts. V usage is TRBV5-1 and J usage is TRBJ1-1; a possible D gene is TRBD1 (5 bases). Trimming pared 4 bases from V and 0 bases from J, leaving 13 bases between. The CDR3 spans 15 residues. Germline CDR1 and CDR2: SGHRS and YFSETQ. In DNA, the CDR3 is TGCGCCAGCAGCAACCCGACAGCAATGAACACTGAAGCTTTCTTT. This codes for CASSNPTAMNTEAFF.

CDR3 coding DNA: TGCGCCAGCAGTGATTGGGGAGGGTTGTACGAGCAGTACTTC. Encoded protein: CASSDWGGLYEQYF. The J gene is TRBJ2-7, the V gene TRBV10-1; 7 bases are shared with TRBD2. The J segment lost 4 bases and the V segment lost 3 bases, leaving 6 bases of the junction unmatched. This CDR3 region has 14 residues. Germline loops: CDR1 WNHNN, CDR2 SYGVQD (reference sequence).

This clonotype was found many times. The chain links TRBV14 to TRBJ2-5; perhaps TRBD2 as D (6 bases). Per the germline V gene, CDR1 is SGHDN and CDR2 is FVKESK. The CDR3 is 14 residues long. Trimming pared 4 bases from V and 1 base from J, leaving 10 bases between. CDR3 protein: CASSPAGLQETQYF. The CDR3 coding sequence is TGTGCCAGCAGCCCTGCGGGACTCCAAGAGACCCAGTACTTC.

CDR3 nucleotides: TGTGCCAGTAGTACCCCAGGGGAGAGGCATGGCTACACCTTC. Its protein product is CASSTPGERHGYTF. This chain connects TRBV19 to TRBJ1-2; possible D gene TRBD1, 6 bases. This CDR3 has 14 residues. Germline V gene data show CDR1 as LNHDA and CDR2 as SQIVND (reference sequence). V was pared by 4 bases and J by 6 bases, with 15 bases between.